This T cell receptor (beta chain) was observed in a study of type 1 regulatory T cells. Study-level background: T-allo10 is an in vitro-generated, Tr1-enriched CD4 T cell product specific for alloantigen.

Looked up from germline, CDR1 is SQVTM and CDR2 is ANQGSEA. V lost 0 bases and J lost 2; bases outside the gene matches: 14. The CDR3 is 18 amino acids. This clonotype was seen at least ten times. One entry per CDR3 protein results from TCRdb running MiXCR on the reads. The data show some 18,000 distinct CDR3 sequences, about 9.4% seen once. The clonotype was recovered from a human donor in good health. Sequencing input: CD4+ T cells, either the whole sample or a sorted fraction (not recorded which). The V call is TRBV29-1, the J call TRBJ2-7, with 9 bases identical to TRBD1. CDR3 DNA: TGCAGCGTTGAAGATTTGGACAGGGGATGGTTGACGGCCTACGAGCAGTACTTC. This sequence encodes CSVEDLDRGWLTAYEQYF.